These T cell receptor beta chains were read from a single sample in a study of T-cell reconstitution after alpha-beta-depleted transplantation in children. TCRdb ran MiXCR on the PCR reads and lists one entry per CDR3 protein. The sample lists 450,000 to 500,000 distinct CDR3 sequences; 12% were seen once. The sequencing here drew on PBMCs from the stem cell graft donor, taken from the stem cell graft. Every receptor here comes from a human donor who donated a stem cell graft to a child with combined immunodeficiency. Both conserved end residues are part of each CDR3. The D gene is left open where the match is weak. Rows give clone size only sometimes, using once, few, many, or a class for an expanded clone.

TRBD2	-	TRBV7-8	TRBJ2-5	CASSPGLAGRVGTQYF	TGTGCCAGCAGCCCGGGACTAGCGGGACGGGTGGGGACCCAGTACTTC
-	few	TRBV12-3/TRBV12-4	TRBJ2-5	CASSKTGTYLRLETQYF	TGTGCCAGCAGTAAAACCGGGACATACCTTAGGTTAGAGACCCAGTACTTC
TRBD1	few	TRBV11-3	TRBJ2-3	CASSSRQGVGTDTQYF	TGTGCCAGCAGCTCCCGACAGGGGGTCGGTACAGATACGCAGTATTTT
TRBD2	many	TRBV5-6	TRBJ2-1	CASSELASYNEQFF	TGTGCCAGCAGCGAACTAGCGTCCTACAATGAGCAGTTCTTC
-	many	TRBV7-3	TRBJ2-3	CASSLFADTQYF	TGTGCCAGCAGCCTATTTGCAGATACGCAGTATTTT
-	few	TRBV7-2	TRBJ2-2	CASSLDQGTGELFF	TGTGCCAGCAGCTTAGATCAGGGAACCGGGGAGCTGTTTTTT
TRBD2	many	TRBV6-5	TRBJ2-7	CASSYSAGDLLYEQYF	TGTGCCAGCAGTTACTCAGCGGGAGACCTCCTTTACGAGCAGTACTTC
-	-	TRBV29-1	TRBJ2-1	CSVEVERLNEQFF	TGCAGCGTTGAAGTTGAAAGACTCAATGAGCAGTTCTTC
TRBD2	-	TRBV9	TRBJ2-1	CASSPPGLGTEEFF	TGTGCCAGCAGCCCTCCGGGACTAGGGACTGAGGAGTTCTTC
-	-	TRBV3-1	TRBJ1-6	CASSPRDGSNSPLHF	TGTGCCAGCAGCCCCCGGGACGGGAGTAATTCACCCCTCCACTTT
-	-	TRBV25-1	TRBJ2-7	CASSGAGSEVRQYF	TGTGCCAGCAGTGGAGCCGGGAGTGAAGTCCGACAGTACTTC
-	-	TRBV2	TRBJ1-1	CASSERRSVTEAFF	TGTGCCAGCAGTGAACGTCGGTCGGTCACTGAAGCTTTCTTT
-	many	TRBV5-4	TRBJ1-2	CASSLDDNYGYTF	TGTGCCAGCAGCCTGGACGACAACTATGGCTACACCTTC
TRBD1	many	TRBV10-3	TRBJ1-2	CAISDRQGIIGYTF	TGTGCCATCAGTGACCGACAGGGAATTATTGGCTACACCTTC
-	many	TRBV6-2/TRBV6-3	TRBJ2-2	CASRGLRERNTGELFF	TGTGCCAGCAGGGGTTTGAGGGAAAGGAACACCGGGGAGCTGTTTTTT
-	few	TRBV12-3/TRBV12-4	TRBJ1-5	CASSLAGPGSNQPQHF	TGTGCCAGCAGTTTAGCGGGGCCAGGGAGCAATCAGCCCCAGCATTTT
-	-	TRBV5-1	TRBJ1-2	CASSLVAAGNYGYTF	TGCGCCAGCAGCTTGGTGGCTGCGGGTAACTATGGCTACACCTTC
TRBD2	-	TRBV20-1	TRBJ2-1	CSAPTSGSSYNEQFF	TGCAGTGCTCCTACTAGCGGTAGCTCCTACAATGAGCAGTTCTTC
TRBD2	-	TRBV9	TRBJ2-1	CASSAGLAGTNEQFF	TGTGCCAGCAGCGCGGGACTAGCGGGGACGAATGAGCAGTTCTTC
-	-	TRBV12-3/TRBV12-4	TRBJ1-1	CASSLLGGRWGNTEAFF	TGTGCCAGCAGCCTCTTGGGGGGCCGATGGGGGAACACTGAAGCTTTCTTT